This T cell receptor (beta chain) was obtained from a study of blood T cell repertoires in COVID-19. About the research overall: Italy, Spain and the United States were the sources of the convalescent and acute COVID-19 samples. PBMCs, B-cell-depleted T cells, or T cells were the source of the cDNA or gDNA that made up the material.

Authors' processing steps: From reference gene primer amplification, estimates of nucleated cell counts were derived. Sequencing used immunoSEQ multiplex PCR; TCRdb keeps in-frame clones, though not all of them. For V, J and clone size, that table is used; D and trimming come from the DNA. The sample lists roughly 40,000 clones, nearly 90% occurring once. Germline lookup yields CDR1 MNHNY and CDR2 SVGAGI (reference sequence). This CDR3 has 12 amino acids. The V and J ends lost 6 bases and 6 bases respectively, with 8 bases between them. This receptor was obtained from a man aged 50-60 years with active COVID-19. The specimen sequenced was peripheral blood. The chain has TRBV6-6 and TRBJ2-2; the D gene is possibly TRBD2 (6 bases). In nucleotides, the CDR3 is TGTGCCAGCAGGGGGGAGGCCGGGGAGCTGTTTTTT. It translates to CASRGEAGELFF.